This T cell receptor (beta chain) was identified in a study of cytomegalovirus exposure and HLA in healthy donors (dated by TCRdb to 2015 to 2018). Study-wide context: In an earlier analysis of approximately 640 of the donors, 250 to 350 Gb of sequence data and 95 million to 130 million unique TCR beta sequences from about 190 million T cells were reported. The genetic ancestry cluster associated with self-reported Caucasian donors included over 65% of the 398 genotyped donors. About 300 gigabases of sequencing data and tens of millions of unique TCR sequences were included in an early release covering about 600 HLA-typed donors. In a later analysis, previously published TCR beta repertoires from 666 donors were re-analyzed and high-resolution HLA genotyping was added so that TCR occurrence patterns could be studied. In an earlier analysis of 587 of the donors, high-throughput TCR beta sequencing was used to judge whether each TCR beta V gene segment behaved as functional or pseudogenic. The study was designed to test whether signatures of past pathogen exposure could be identified by cataloging public T cell receptors. All discovery cohort repertoires had been generated using a single sequencing platform. Donor age, sex, ethnicity and CMV serostatus were collected together with the repertoire data. Among 300 to 450 genotyped donors of the cohort, an average of around 240,000 unique TCR beta nucleotide sequences were sequenced per donor, 15% to 20% of them non-productive. A later genetic analysis used genome-wide SNP genotypes for about 65% of the roughly 670 donors, treating that subset as a discovery cohort. Rather than drawing on any new phenotypic data, the later analysis identified candidate immune exposures from TCR beta sequences and the way those sequences occurred across donors. Roughly five DR-DQ haplotypes were handled as single units for association and clustering, since linkage in the cohort was strong. HLA typing covered class I and class II loci at four-digit resolution. The study profiled the T cell repertoires of hundreds of subjects by immunosequencing and related them to cytomegalovirus serostatus. Typing coverage differed by locus: A, B, C, DRB1 and DQB1 were typed in roughly 629-630 donors, DQA1 in 522, DPA1 in 600 to 610, and DPB1 in just under 490. The study combined high-throughput TCR immunosequencing, statistical association of individual TCRs with disease status, and machine learning to predict cytomegalovirus infection status. Besides the first cohort of 500 to 700 subjects, a separate validation cohort made up of 120 different subjects was used.

The cohort comprised around 700 healthy bone marrow donors. At the time of sampling, every cohort member was nominally healthy, though immune exposures that went unrecorded were likely present. The donor was CMV seronegative and was included in the group of a few hundred seronegative cohort members. A peripheral blood sample was provided by each donor, and peripheral blood mononuclear cells were used for TCR beta sequencing. Genomic DNA was extracted from the blood cell samples with the Qiagen DNeasy Blood Extraction Kit. The library was generated by the immunoSEQ multiplex PCR assay. The multiplex PCR relied on a mix of 60 forward primers for TCR Vbeta segments and 13 reverse primers for TCR Jbeta segments. The CDR3 region of rearranged TCR beta genes was amplified from genomic DNA by a multiplex PCR assay. The amplified TCR beta libraries were sequenced on the Illumina HiSeq System as 87-base-pair reads. Per the source publication's procedure: In a later analysis, some 80 million unique TCR beta chains were counted across the approximately 670 repertoires, and approximately 9.9 million of these chains were shared by at least two donors. Raw reads were error-corrected and collapsed into unique sequences by a nearest-neighbor algorithm in which closely related sequences were merged to remove PCR and sequencing errors. V, D and J gene segments were assigned by aligning CDR3 sequences to IMGT reference sequences. Each retained sequence needed at least a six-nucleotide match to both a V gene segment and a J gene segment. Rearrangements were classified as productive when the CDR3 lacked stop codons and remained in frame with V and J, and all other rearrangements were classified as non-productive. Following IMGT convention, CDR3 was defined as the stretch from the second conserved V-encoded cysteine to the conserved J-encoded phenylalanine. Sequences without an unambiguous match to a single V gene segment were excluded from the earlier analysis of about 600 of the donors. In an earlier analysis of approximately 610 of the donors, V segments were called functional above 56.7% productive rearrangements and were called segregating when the between-donor standard deviation exceeded 5%. A statistical classification framework was built for diagnosing cytomegalovirus status from the catalog of TCR beta chain sequences. A later analysis assigned V and J genes by comparing TCR nucleotide sequences with IMGT/GENE-DB human TR gene sequences. In a later analysis, CDR3 sequences and most-parsimonious VDJ recombination scenarios were assigned using the TCRdist pipeline. In a later analysis, each TCR beta chain was defined by its CDR3 amino acid sequence together with its V-gene family, and reads without a unique V-gene family were excluded. To address suspected cross-contamination and a sequencing artifact, a later analysis removed several hundred highly shared, low-generation-probability nucleotide sequences. In a later analysis, a clonal expansion index for each public chain was calculated from normalized within-repertoire ranks of inferred template counts. In a later analysis, generation probabilities were computed with a VDJ recombination model fitted to out-of-frame rearrangements, and the resulting probabilities were checked against IGoR. Hypergeometric tests were used in a later analysis to score TCR-TCR, TCR-HLA and TCR-CMV co-occurrence, with a repertoire-size bias correction applied to the TCR pairs. A later analysis estimated false discovery rates by permuting HLA or CMV assignments 20 times. In a later analysis, co-occurring TCRs were grouped with DBSCAN, and TCRdist sequence similarity was added when clustering was performed within HLA-allele-positive subsets. Co-occurrence clustering excluded repertoires with fewer than 30,000 or more than 120,000 public chains, plus five with anomalous nucleotide sharing. Held by TCRdb, this immuneACCESS table contains in-frame sequences only and omits some clones. Under half of the omission traces to an unresolved V gene where checked; the cause of the rest is unknown. That table supplies the V and J calls and clone size; D and trimming were determined from the DNA. The sample table contains 210,000 or so clones; only one count was recorded for around nine tenths of them. Roughly 1% of the sample comes from the top ten.

Note on this clone: The antigen it recognizes is unknown. Base qualities are not recorded, but no much larger clone differs from it by a single base.

Results and caveats for the whole study, not just this receptor: The study listed approximately 160 TCR beta chains as associated with cytomegalovirus. Linkage disequilibrium might explain the correlated functional status among segregating V segments, but an unknown experimental factor could not be ruled out. A group of highly shared sequence variants was considered likely to be a technical artifact of the sequencing pipeline. An association between a missense DCLRE1C variant and V-gene and J-gene trimming of TCR beta chains was found in a later genetic analysis and replicated in an independent cohort. In a later analysis, the rate of TCR association differed among HLA loci, with DRB1 alleles having the most associated TCRs and HLA-C alleles having the fewest. Because HLA typing was missing for some donors at each locus, association tests included only the typed subset. A further reported finding was that TCR beta sequences accurately predicted the HLA-A and HLA-B alleles for most subjects in the first cohort. According to a later analysis, parvovirus B19, influenza, CMV and Epstein-Barr virus appeared linked to several top co-occurrence clusters. In both the original and validation cohorts, the classifier was reported to diagnose cytomegalovirus status with high specificity and sensitivity. The presence/absence analyses assumed that sequencing depth was roughly uniform across donors, and that assumption may not be true. In this cohort, only TCR beta chains were sequenced, and detectable features were limited by the absence of alpha or paired-chain data. In vitro tests confirmed that a few of the cytomegalovirus-associated TCR beta chains recognize cytomegalovirus antigens. While some public TCRs were present in many individuals, most TCR sequences turned up only very rarely across donors. Some IMGT-functional V segments, including TRBV6-2 and TRBV6-3, could not be distinguished by the 87-base-pair reads and were therefore excluded. Broadly in line with IMGT annotations, most TCR beta V segments showed up in productive rearrangements about 87% or about 30% of the time in an earlier analysis of several hundred of the donors. Assigning TCR associations to individual alleles was difficult when HLA alleles, especially DR and DQ, strongly co-occurred. Most CMV-associated TCR beta chains appeared to be HLA-restricted in a later analysis, and the HLA associations seemed to be driven largely by CMV exposure. According to the authors, the approach could potentially be generalized to other disease states and immunological phenotypes. According to a later genetic analysis, donors in an Asian-associated ancestry cluster had fewer N-insertions in productive TCRs than the approximately 650-donor mean. CMV serostatus was the only immune exposure information available for the cohort. In a later analysis, 16,951 TCR beta sequences were associated with specific HLA alleles at a false discovery rate of 0.05. The earlier analysis of a few hundred of the donors excluded roughly 17 rarely observed V segments, including chromosome 9 orphons, because counts were too low. In a later analysis, HLA-associated TCR beta chains were found to be more clonally expanded and to have lower generation probabilities than equally common non-associated chains.

The CDR3 numbers 16 residues from cysteine through phenylalanine. The only DNA kept is the CDR3, 48 bases in frame from the first base. Per the germline V gene, MGHRA is the CDR1 and YSYEKL is the CDR2. Germline trimming amounts to 4 bases on V and 3 bases on J, with 7 as the count of junction bases outside the gene matches. Recombination connected TRBV4-1 to TRBJ2-5; 11 bases in the middle match TRBD2. This sequence originates from a woman younger than 35 in good health and CMV-seronegative. Sequencing was performed on PBMCs. The CDR3 protein: CASSPLAGGPEETQYF. Read as DNA, the sequence is TGCGCCAGCAGCCCTTTAGCGGGGGGGCCTGAAGAGACCCAGTACTTC.